Listed here is a single TCR beta chain. Its matching antigen is unknown. The data were taken from a study of T cells in Graves' hyperthyroidism and ophthalmopathy. Whole-study findings and limits: Most thyroid clonotypes expanded above 0.001 appeared in blood too.

It was RNA transcripts that yielded the amplified TCR beta CDR3 regions. Researchers ran a first-round RT-PCR on the TCR CDR3 using the HTBI primer set. Each CDR3 protein is one row after TCRdb ran MiXCR on the multiplex PCR reads. The table includes around 400,000 distinct CDR3 sequences, about 15% detected once. Each ophthalmopathy patient scored at least 3 on the Clinical Activity Score and at least 4 on NOSPECS grade, with duration under 3 months. The TCR was taken from a woman in her fifties or sixties with Graves' ophthalmopathy. What was sequenced was blood.

This chain's CDR3 is CAWSVQNGNSYEQYF. CDR3 coding DNA: TGTGCCTGGAGTGTACAAAACGGGAACTCCTACGAGCAGTACTTC. This chain joins TRBV30 and TRBJ2-7; D might be TRBD2 (5 bases). V was cut by 0 bases and J by 0 bases, with 12 bases left in between. CDR1 and CDR2 (germline): GTSNPN, SVGIG (reference sequence). The CDR3 has 15 amino acids.